A selection of T cell receptor beta chains follows, all from one sample in a study of blood T cell repertoires in COVID-19. The table came from immunoSEQ multiplex PCR; TCRdb's copy has only in-frame clones and leaves some out. Here the sample spans approximately 230,000 clones, around 85% being singletons. Sequencing was carried out using peripheral blood. These receptor sequences come from a woman aged 35 to 49 with active or convalescent COVID-19. CDR3s include the opening cysteine and the closing phenylalanine or tryptophan.

j_call v_call cdr3_length cdr3_aa
TRBJ1-1 TRBV7-2 14 CASSFALGNTEAFF
TRBJ2-1 TRBV27 15 CASSFIGQGGNEQFF
TRBJ2-5 TRBV19 14 CASNPRTGGETQYF
TRBJ2-5 TRBV6-5 15 CASSYSLAVQETQYF
TRBJ2-5 TRBV6-6 15 CASSRLAGGVETQYF
TRBJ1-4 TRBV30 14 CAWSVAGAREKLFF
TRBJ2-4 TRBV5-4 15 CASSVMLDSKNIQYF
TRBJ1-2 TRBV7-2 14 CASSLGVEGPGYTF
TRBJ2-3 TRBV11-1 14 CASSRSISQDTQYF
TRBJ1-5 TRBV3-1/TRBV3-2 13 CASSYTGDQPQHF
TRBJ2-1 TRBV5-1 14 CASRGLARNNEQFF
TRBJ2-3 TRBV18 13 CASSEGVGDTQYF
TRBJ2-5 TRBV28 14 CANNTRGGGETQYF
TRBJ1-6 TRBV19 14 CASSIRTDNSPLHF
TRBJ1-5 TRBV28 18 CASSPRDRYIYSNQPQHF
TRBJ2-1 TRBV5-4 14 CASSSKDKYNEQFF
TRBJ1-6 TRBV3-1/TRBV3-2 17 CASSQAILTGGNSPLHF
TRBJ2-2 TRBV27 12 CASRRNTGELFF
TRBJ1-2 TRBV5-4 13 CASSLTGSYGYTF
TRBJ1-1 TRBV28 15 CASSLRYRRNTEAFF
TRBJ1-1 TRBV3-1/TRBV3-2 12 CASSQVRGEAFF
TRBJ1-5 TRBV4-1 13 CASSQLAQGAQHF
TRBJ1-1 TRBV7-9 14 CASSLEAANTEAFF
TRBJ1-1 TRBV11-2 14 CASSLERSTLEAFF
TRBJ1-2 TRBV10-1 13 CASSEGAGYGYTF
TRBJ1-1 TRBV5-6 15 CASSVGLPGNTEAFF
TRBJ2-6 TRBV6-6 16 CASSYGLLSGANVLTF
TRBJ2-5 TRBV4-1 15 CASSPGGYVQETQYF
TRBJ2-5 TRBV5-1 14 CASSSPRGGETQYF
TRBJ1-5 TRBV6-2/TRBV6-3 14 CASSYSMLLQPQHF
TRBJ1-2 TRBV4-2 14 CASSQPTVNYGYTF